The present entry profiles one TCR beta chain with its context. This sample was included in a study of T cells of healthy individuals. The germline V and J ends were trimmed by 3 bases and 2 bases, with 15 bases remaining between them. CDR1 and CDR2 (germline): SNHLY, FYNNEI. This CDR3 is built from 16 residues. In TCRdb, the 5' RACE reads were re-called with MiXCR into one record per CDR3 protein. The profile covers about 53,000 distinct CDR3 sequences, with about 14% appearing a single time and around 16% taken by the ten largest. The chain is built from TRBV2 and TRBJ2-3; D is possibly TRBD2 (6 bases). This clonotype was sampled from a human donor in good health. CDR3 protein: CASSDVRDFDTDTQYF. The CDR3 nucleotides are TGTGCCAGCAGTGATGTCCGGGACTTCGACACAGATACGCAGTATTTT.